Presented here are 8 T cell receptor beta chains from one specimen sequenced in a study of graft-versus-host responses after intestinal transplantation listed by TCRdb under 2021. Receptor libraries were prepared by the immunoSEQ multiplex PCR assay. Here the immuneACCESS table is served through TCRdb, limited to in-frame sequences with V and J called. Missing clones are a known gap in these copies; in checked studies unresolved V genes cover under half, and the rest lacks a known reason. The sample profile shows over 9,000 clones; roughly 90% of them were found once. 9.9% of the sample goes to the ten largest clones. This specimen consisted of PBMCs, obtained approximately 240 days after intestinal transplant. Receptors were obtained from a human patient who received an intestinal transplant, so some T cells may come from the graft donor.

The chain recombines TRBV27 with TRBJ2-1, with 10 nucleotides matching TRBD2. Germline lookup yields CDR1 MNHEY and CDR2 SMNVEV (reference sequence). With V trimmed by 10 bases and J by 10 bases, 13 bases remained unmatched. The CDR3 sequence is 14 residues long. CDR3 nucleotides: TGTGCCACCACCCCACAAGTAGCGGGGGGCGAGCAGTTCTTC. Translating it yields CATTPQVAGGEQFF.

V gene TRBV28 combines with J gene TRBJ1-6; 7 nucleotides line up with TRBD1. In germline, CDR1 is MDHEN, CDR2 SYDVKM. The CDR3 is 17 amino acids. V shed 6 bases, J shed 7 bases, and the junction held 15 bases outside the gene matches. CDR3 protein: CASRIPSLDRVNSPLHF. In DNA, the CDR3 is TGTGCCAGCAGAATTCCATCCCTCGACAGGGTGAATTCACCCCTCCACTTT.

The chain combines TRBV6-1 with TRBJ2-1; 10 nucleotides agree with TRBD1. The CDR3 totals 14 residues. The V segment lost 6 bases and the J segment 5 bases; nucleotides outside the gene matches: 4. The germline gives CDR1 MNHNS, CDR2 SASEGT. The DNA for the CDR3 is TGTGCCAGCAGGGAGGGACAGGGGAACAATGAGCAGTTCTTC. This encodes CASREGQGNNEQFF.

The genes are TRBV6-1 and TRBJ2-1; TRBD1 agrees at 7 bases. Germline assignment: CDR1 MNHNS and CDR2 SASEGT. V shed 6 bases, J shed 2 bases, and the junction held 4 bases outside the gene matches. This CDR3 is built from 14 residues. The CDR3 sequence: CASRDRAPYNEQFF. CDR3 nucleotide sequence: TGTGCCAGCAGAGACAGGGCACCCTACAATGAGCAGTTCTTC.

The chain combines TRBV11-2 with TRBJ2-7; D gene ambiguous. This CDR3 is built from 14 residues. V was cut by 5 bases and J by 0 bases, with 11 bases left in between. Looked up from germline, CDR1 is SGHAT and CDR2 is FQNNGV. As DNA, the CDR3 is TGTGCCAGCAGCCCCCTCGTAAGCTCCTACGAGCAGTACTTC. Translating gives CASSPLVSSYEQYF. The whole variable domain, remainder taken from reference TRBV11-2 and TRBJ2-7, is EAGVAQSPRYKIIEKRQSVAFWCNPISGHATLYWYQQILGQGPKLLIQFQNNGVVDDSQLPKDRFSAERLKGVDSTLKIQPAKLEDSAVYLCASSPLVSSYEQYFGPGTRLTVT.

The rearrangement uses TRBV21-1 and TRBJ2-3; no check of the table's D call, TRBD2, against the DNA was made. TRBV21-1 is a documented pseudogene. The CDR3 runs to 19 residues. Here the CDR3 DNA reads TGTGCCAGCAGCACTAGGTACGCTCCGGATTCTTTTAGCACAGATACGCAGTATTTT. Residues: CASSTRYAPDSFSTDTQYF.

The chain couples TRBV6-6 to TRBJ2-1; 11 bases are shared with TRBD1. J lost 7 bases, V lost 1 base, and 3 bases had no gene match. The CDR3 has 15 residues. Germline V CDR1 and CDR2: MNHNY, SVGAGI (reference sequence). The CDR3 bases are TGTGCCAGCAGTTACTACGGGACAGGGGGGAATGAGCAGTTCTTC. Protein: CASSYYGTGGNEQFF.

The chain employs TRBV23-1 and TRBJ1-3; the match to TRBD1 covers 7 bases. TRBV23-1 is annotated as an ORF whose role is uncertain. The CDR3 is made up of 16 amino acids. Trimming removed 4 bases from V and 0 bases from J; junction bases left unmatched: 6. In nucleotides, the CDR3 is TGCGCCAGCAGTCCCCCGGGACAGTACTCTGGAAACACCATATATTTT. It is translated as CASSPPGQYSGNTIYF.